Here is one T cell receptor (beta chain) with its context. Antigen: not known. The record originates from a study of regulatory and conventional T cells in RAG deficiency. Profiled with immunoSEQ multiplex PCR; TCRdb holds only in-frame clones, not every one. The sample records tens of thousands of clones, 89% being singletons. Looked up from germline, CDR1 is MGHDK and CDR2 is SYGVNS. Trimming removed 3 bases from V and 1 base from J, with 12 bases in between. This CDR3 region has 15 residues. Whole-study results and caveats: RAG-deficient patients showed markedly lower Shannon entropy and higher Simpson indices than control T-cell subsets. Shorter CDR3s in all patient subsets; >75% Treg-Tconv overlap in Omenn. These Omenn syndrome Treg sorts may hold peripherally activated cells instead. Treg unique TCR beta sequences were about 100-fold fewer in Omenn syndrome and CID/AS patients than controls.

This same sample was also taken into another study, of regulatory T cells. According to that study: Amplification used 52 TRBV primers and 13 TRBJ primers.

The material sequenced was CD8+ T cells sorted from blood. This rearrangement joins TRBV25-1 to TRBJ1-1; D is ambiguous. This receptor was obtained from a human donor in good health. The CDR3, as DNA: TGTGCCAGCAGTGACGGGATCGTGGGGAACACTGAAGCTTTCTTT. Protein: CASSDGIVGNTEAFF.